This TCR beta chain was sequenced in a study of blood T cell repertoires in COVID-19. Study overall: The cDNA or gDNA used as material had been derived from T cells, B-cell-depleted T cells, or PBMCs.

The CDR3 runs to 13 residues. CDR1 is LGHNT, CDR2 FRNRAP, per germline. The V and J ends lost 1 base and 2 bases respectively, with 5 bases between them. In the authors' methods: Estimation of nucleated cell counts was performed using reference gene primer amplification. Assay used: immunoSEQ multiplex PCR; TCRdb lists only in-frame clones, some missing. Clone size and V and J calls were adopted from that table, with D and trimming inferred from the DNA. The data hold 90,000 to 150,000 clones, with approximately 90% observed a single time. The rearrangement joins TRBV12-5 to TRBJ2-5, with D possibly being TRBD1 (5 bases). Material for sequencing was peripheral blood. The sequence was collected from a man in his 70s with active or convalescent COVID-19. The CDR3 is CASGLGQQETQYF. The CDR3 DNA reads as TGTGCTAGTGGTTTGGGACAGCAAGAGACCCAGTACTTC.